This T cell receptor (beta chain) comes out of a study of T cell changes during pregnancy in multiple sclerosis. Germline V gene sequence: CDR1 MRHNA, CDR2 SNTAGT. The V gene lost 3 bases and the J gene lost 3 bases, with 9 bases spanning the gap. The CDR3 consists of 14 residues. TCRdb's table, derived via immunoSEQ multiplex PCR, lists solely in-frame clones and lacks some. This sample yields some 68,000 clones, of which about 91% are seen a single time; approximately 1.4% belongs to the top ten. The TCR sequence derives from a female donor in good health, enrolled as a control in a pregnancy study. This chain joins TRBV6-4 and TRBJ2-1, with D maybe TRBD1 (6 bases). This sample comprised peripheral blood, obtained in the second trimester of pregnancy. The DNA for the CDR3 is TGTGCCAGCAGTGAACAGGGAGACTACAATGAGCAGTTCTTC. Amino acid sequence: CASSEQGDYNEQFF.